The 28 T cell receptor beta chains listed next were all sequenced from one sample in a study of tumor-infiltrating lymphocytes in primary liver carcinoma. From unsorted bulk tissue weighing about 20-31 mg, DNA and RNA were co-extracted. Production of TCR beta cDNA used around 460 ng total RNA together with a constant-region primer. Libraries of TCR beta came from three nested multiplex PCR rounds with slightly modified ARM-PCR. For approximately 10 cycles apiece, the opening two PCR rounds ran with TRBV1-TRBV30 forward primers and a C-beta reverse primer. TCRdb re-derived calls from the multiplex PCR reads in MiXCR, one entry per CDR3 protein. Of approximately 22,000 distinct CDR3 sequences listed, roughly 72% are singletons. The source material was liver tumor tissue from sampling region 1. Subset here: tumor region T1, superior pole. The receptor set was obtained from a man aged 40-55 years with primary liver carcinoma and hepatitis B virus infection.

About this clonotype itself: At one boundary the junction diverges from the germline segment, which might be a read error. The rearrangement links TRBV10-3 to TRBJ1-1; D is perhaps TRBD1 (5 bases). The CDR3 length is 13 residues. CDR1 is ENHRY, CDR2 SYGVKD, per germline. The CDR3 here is CAISPAGDTEAFF. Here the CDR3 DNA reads TGTGCTATCAGTCCAGCGGGGGACACTGAAGCTTTCTTT.

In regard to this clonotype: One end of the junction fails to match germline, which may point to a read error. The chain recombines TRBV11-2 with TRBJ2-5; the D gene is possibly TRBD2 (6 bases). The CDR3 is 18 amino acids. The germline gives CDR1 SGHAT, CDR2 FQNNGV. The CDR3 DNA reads TGTACCAGCAGCCTAGCGATGCTAGCCCTGGGAAAAAAAGAGACCCAGTACTTC. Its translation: CTSSLAMLALGKKETQYF.

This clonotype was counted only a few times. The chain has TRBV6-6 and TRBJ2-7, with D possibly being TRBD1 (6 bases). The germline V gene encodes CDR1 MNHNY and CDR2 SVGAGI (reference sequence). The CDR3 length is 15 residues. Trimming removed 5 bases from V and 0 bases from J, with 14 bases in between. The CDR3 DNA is TGTGCCAGCAGTAGACAGGCCGTGAGCTCCTACGAGCAGTACTTC. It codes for CASSRQAVSSYEQYF.

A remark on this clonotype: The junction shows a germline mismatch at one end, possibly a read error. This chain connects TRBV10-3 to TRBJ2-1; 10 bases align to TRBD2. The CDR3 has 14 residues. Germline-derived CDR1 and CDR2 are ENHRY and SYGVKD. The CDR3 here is CAITASGSYHEEFF. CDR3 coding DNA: TGTGCCATCACGGCTAGCGGGAGTTATCATGAGGAGTTCTTC.

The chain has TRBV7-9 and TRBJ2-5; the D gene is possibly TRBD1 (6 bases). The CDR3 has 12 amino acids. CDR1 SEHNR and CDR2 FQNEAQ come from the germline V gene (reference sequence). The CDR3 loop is CDRSPDRLTQYF. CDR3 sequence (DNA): TGTGACAGGAGCCCCGACAGGTTGACCCAGTACTTC. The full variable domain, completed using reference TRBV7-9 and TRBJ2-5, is DTGVSQNPRHKITKRGQNVTFRCDPISEHNRLYWYRQTLGQGPEFLTYFQNEAQLEKSRLLSDRFSAERPKGSFSTLEIQRTEQGDSAMYLCDRSPDRLTQYFGPGTRLLVL.

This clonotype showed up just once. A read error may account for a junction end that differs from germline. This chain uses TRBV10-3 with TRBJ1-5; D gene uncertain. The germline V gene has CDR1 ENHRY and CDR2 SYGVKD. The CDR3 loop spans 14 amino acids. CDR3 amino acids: CAISEYESNQPQHF. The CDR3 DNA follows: TGTGCCATCAGTGAGTATGAGAGCAATCAGCCCCAACATTTT.

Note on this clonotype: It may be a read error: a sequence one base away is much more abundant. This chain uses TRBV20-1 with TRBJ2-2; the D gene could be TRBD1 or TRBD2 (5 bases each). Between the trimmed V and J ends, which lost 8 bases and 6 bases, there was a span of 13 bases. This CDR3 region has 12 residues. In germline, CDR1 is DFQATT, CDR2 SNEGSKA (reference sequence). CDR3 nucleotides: TGCAGTACTACCACGGGGCCCGGGGAGCTGTTTTTT. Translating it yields CSTTTGPGELFF.

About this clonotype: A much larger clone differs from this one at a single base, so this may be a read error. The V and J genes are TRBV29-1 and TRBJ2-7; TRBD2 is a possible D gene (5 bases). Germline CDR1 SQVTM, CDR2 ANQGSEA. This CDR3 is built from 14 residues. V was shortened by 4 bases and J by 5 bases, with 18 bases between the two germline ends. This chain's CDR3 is CSVVSVGAFHEQYF. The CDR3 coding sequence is TGCAGCGTTGTTTCAGTGGGAGCATTCCACGAGCAGTACTTC.

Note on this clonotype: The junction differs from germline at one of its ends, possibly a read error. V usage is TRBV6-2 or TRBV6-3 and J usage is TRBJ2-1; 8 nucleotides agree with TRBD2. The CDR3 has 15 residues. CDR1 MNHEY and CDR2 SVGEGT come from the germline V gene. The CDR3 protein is CGSFSWTSRNNEQIF. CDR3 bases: TGTGGCAGCTTCTCCTGGACTAGCAGGAACAATGAGCAGATCTTC.

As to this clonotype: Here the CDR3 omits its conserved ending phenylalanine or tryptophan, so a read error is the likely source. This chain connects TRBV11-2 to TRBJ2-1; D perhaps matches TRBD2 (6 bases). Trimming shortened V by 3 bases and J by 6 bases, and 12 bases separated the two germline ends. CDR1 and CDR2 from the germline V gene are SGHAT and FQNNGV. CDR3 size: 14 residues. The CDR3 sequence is CASSLAGRFNEQFI. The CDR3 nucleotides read TGTGCCAGCAGCTTGGCGGGACGATTCAATGAGCAGTTCATC.

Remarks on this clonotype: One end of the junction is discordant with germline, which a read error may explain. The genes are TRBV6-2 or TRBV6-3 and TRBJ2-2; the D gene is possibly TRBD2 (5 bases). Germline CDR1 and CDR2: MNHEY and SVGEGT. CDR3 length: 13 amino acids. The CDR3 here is CVSSYFLSGELFF. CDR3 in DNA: TGTGTCAGCAGTTACTTCTTAAGTGGGGAGCTGTTTTTC.

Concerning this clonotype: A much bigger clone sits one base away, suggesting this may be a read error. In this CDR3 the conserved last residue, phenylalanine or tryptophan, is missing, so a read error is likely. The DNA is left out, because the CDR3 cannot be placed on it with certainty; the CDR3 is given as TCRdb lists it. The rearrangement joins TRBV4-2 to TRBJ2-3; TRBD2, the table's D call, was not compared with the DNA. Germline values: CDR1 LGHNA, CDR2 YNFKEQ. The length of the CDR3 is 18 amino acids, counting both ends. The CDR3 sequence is CASSQVALLAGASDTQYL.

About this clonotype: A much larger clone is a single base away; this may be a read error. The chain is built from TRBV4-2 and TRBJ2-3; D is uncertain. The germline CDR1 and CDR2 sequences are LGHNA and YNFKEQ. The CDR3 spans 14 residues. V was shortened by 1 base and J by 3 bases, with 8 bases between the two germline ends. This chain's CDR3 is CASSQGGSTDTQYF. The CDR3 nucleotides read TGTGCCAGCAGCCAAGGTGGATCAACAGATACGCAGTATTTT.

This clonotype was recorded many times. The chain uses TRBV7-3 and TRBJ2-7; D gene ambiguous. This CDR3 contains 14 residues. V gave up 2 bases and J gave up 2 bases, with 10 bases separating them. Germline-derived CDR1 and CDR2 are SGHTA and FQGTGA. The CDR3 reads CASSLGSGAYEQYF. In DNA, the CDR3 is TGTGCCAGCAGCTTAGGGTCAGGCGCCTACGAGCAGTACTTC. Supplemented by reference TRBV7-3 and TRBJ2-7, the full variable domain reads GAGVSQTPSNKVTEKGKYVELRCDPISGHTALYWYRQSLGQGPEFLIYFQGTGAADDSGLPNDRFFAVRPEGSVSTLKIQRTERGDSAVYLCASSLGSGAYEQYFGPGTRLTVT.

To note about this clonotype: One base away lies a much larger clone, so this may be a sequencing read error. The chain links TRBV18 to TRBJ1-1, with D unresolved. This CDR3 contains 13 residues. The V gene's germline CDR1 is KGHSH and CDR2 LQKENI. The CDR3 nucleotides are TGTGCCAGCTCACCCTTACCAGGCCCTGAAGCTATCTTT. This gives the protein CASSPLPGPEAIF. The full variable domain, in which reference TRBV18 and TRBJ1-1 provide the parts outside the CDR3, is NAGVMQNPRHLVRRRGQEARLRCSPMKGHSHVYWYRQLPEEGLKFMVYLQKENIIDESGMPKERFSAEFPKEGPSILRIQQVVRGDSAAYFCASSPLPGPEAIFGQGTRLTVV.

CDR3 coding DNA: TGTGCCAGCACCCAGGGTGCCAGGAGAGATACGCAGTATTTT. Translated: CASTQGARRDTQYF. The chain couples TRBV6-6 to TRBJ2-3; perhaps TRBD1 as D (5 bases). Trimming took 7 bases from V and 5 from J, leaving 16 bases between them. The CDR3 has 14 amino acids. Per germline, CDR1 MNHNY and CDR2 SVGAGI (reference sequence).

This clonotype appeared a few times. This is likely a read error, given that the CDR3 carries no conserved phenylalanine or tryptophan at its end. As DNA, the CDR3 is TGTGCCAGCACCCGCGGAGGGGGGGCCGCCATTTACCTCTACGAGCAGTACTAC. This gives the protein CASTRGGGAAIYLYEQYY. The J gene is TRBJ2-7, the V gene TRBV11-3, with D possibly TRBD2 on 7 matching bases. This CDR3 has 18 amino acids. CDR1 SGHNT and CDR2 YENEEA come from the germline V gene. The V end lost 7 bases, the J end lost 3 bases, and 28 bases lay between the germline ends.

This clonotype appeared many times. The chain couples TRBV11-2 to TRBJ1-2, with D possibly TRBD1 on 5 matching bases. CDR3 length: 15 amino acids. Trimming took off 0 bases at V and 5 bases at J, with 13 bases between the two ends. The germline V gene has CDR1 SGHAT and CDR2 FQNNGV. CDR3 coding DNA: TGTGCCAGCAGCTTAGATCCCTCAGGGAAGTATGGCTACACCTTC. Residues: CASSLDPSGKYGYTF.

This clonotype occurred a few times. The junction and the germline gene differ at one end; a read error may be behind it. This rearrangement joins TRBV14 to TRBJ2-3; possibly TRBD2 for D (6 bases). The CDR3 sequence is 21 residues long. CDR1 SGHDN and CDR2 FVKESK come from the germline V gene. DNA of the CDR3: TGTGCCAGCTGCCAAGTTACCCGGGGGACCAGCCGTACCTTGTTCTCAGATACGCAGTATTTT. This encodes CASCQVTRGTSRTLFSDTQYF.

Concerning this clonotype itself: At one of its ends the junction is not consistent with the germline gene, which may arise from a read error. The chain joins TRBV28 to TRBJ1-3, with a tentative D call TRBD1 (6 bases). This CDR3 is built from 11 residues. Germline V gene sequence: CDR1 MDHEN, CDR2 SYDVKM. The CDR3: CASSQGYSIYF. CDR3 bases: TGTGCCAGCAGTCAGGGGTACTCCATATACTTT.

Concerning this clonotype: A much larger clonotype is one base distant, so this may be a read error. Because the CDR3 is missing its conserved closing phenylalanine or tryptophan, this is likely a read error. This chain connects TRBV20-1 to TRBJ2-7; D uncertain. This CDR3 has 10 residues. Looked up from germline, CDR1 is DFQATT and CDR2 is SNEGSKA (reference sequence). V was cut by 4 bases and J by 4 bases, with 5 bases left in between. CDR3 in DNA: TGCAGTGCTAACGGGTACGAGCAGTACTTA. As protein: CSANGYEQYL.

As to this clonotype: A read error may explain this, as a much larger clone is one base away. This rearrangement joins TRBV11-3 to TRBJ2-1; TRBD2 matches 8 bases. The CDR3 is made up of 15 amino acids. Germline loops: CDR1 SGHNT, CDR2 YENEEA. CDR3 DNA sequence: TGTGCCAGCGGCGCCGGGACTAGAGAGGTTAATGAGCGGTTCTTC. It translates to CASGAGTREVNERFF.

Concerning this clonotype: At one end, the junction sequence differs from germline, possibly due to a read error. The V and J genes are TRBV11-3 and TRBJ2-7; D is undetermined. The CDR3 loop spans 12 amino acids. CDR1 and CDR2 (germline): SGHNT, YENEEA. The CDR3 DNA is TGTACCAACCAACGTTTGACCTACGAGCGGTACTTC. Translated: CTNQRLTYERYF.

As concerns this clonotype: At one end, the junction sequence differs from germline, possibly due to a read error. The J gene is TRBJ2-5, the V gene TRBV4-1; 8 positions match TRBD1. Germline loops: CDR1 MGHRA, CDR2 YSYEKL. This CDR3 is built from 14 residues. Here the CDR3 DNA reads TGCGCCAGCAGCCCTTCAGGGGGCAGTGAGACCCAGCGCTTC. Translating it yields CASSPSGGSETQRF.

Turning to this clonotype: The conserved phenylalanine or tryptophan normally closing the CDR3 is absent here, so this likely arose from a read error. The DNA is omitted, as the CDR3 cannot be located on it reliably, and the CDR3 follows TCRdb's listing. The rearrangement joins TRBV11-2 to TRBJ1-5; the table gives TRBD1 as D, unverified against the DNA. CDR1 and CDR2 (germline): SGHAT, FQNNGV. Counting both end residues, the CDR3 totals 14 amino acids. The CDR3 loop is CARSLRGLGQPQHL.

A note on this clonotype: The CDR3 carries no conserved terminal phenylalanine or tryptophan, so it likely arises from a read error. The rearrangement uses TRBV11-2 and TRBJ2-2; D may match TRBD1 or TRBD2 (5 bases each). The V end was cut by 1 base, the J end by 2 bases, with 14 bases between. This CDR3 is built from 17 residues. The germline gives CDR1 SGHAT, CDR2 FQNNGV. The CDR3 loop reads CASSLALRGDNTGELFY. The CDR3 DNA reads TGTGCCAGCAGCTTAGCATTACGAGGGGATAACACCGGGGAGCTGTTTTAT.

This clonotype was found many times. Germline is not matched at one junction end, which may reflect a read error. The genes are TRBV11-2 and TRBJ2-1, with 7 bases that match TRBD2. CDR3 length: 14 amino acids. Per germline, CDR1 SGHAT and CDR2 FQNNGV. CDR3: CASTPSGAYNKQFF. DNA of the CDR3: TGTGCCAGCACCCCCAGCGGGGCCTACAATAAGCAGTTCTTC. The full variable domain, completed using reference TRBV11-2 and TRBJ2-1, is EAGVAQSPRYKIIEKRQSVAFWCNPISGHATLYWYQQILGQGPKLLIQFQNNGVVDDSQLPKDRFSAERLKGVDSTLKIQPAKLEDSAVYLCASTPSGAYNKQFFGPGTRLTVL.

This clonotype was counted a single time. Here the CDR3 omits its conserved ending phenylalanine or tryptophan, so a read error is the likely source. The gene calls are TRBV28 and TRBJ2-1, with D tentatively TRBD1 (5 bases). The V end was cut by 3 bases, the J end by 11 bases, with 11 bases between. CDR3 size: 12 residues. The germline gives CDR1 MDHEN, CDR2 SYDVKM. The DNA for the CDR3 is TGTGCCAGCAGTTTGCCAGGGCTGCAGCAGTTCTCA. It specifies CASSLPGLQQFS.